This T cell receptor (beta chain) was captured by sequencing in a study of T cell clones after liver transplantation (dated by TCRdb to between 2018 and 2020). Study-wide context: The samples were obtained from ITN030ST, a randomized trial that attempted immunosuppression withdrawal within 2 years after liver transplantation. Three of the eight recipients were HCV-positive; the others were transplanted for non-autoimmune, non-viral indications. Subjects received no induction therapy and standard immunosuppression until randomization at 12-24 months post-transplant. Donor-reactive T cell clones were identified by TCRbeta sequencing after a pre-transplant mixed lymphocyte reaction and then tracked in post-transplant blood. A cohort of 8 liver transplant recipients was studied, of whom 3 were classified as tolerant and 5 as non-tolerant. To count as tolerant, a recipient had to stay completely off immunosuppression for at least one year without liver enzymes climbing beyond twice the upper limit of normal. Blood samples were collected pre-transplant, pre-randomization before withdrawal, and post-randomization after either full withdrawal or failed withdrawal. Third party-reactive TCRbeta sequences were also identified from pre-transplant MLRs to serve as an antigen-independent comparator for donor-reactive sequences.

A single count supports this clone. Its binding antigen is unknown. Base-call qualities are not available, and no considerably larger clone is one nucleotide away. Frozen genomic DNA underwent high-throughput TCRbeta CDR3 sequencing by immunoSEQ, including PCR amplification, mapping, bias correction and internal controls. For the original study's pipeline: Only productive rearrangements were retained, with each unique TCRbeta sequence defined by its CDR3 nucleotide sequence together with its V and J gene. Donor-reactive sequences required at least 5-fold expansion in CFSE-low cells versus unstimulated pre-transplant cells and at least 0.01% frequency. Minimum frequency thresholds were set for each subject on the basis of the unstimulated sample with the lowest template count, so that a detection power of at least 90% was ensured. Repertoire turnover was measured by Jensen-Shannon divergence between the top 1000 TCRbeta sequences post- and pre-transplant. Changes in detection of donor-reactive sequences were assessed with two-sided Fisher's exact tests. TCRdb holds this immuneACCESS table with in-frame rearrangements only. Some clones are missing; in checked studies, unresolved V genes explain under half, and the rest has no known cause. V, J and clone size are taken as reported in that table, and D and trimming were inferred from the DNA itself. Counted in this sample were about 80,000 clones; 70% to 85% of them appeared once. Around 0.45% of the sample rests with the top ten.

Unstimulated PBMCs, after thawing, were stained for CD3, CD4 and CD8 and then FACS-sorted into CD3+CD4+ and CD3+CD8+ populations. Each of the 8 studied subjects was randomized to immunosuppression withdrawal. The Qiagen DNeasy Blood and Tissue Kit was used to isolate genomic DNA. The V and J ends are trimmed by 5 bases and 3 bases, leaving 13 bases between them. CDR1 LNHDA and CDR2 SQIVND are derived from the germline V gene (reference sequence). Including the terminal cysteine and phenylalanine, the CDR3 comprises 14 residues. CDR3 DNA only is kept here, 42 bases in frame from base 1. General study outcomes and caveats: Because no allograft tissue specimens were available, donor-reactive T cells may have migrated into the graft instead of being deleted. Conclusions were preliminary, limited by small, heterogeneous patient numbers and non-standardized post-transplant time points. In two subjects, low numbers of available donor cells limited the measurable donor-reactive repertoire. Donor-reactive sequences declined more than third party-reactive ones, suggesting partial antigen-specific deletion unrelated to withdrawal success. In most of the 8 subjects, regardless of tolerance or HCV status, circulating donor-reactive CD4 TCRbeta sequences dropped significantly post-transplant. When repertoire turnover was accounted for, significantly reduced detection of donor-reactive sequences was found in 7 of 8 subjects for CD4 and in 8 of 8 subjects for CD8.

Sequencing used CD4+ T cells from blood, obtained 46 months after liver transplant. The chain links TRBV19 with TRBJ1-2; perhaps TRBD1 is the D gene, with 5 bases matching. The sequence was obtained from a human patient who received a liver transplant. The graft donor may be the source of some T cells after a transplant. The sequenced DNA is TGTGCCAGTAGTTCGCGGGACCGATACTATGGCTACACCTTC. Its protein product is CASSSRDRYYGYTF. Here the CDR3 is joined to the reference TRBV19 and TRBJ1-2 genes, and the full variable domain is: DGGITQSPKYLFRKEGQNVTLSCEQNLNHDAMYWYRQDPGQGLRLIYYSQIVNDFQKGDIAEGYSVSREKKESFPLTVTSAQKNPTAFYLCASSSRDRYYGYTFGSGTRLTVV.